These 24 T cell receptor beta chains came from one sample sequenced in a study of identical twins. TCRdb analysed the 5' RACE reads with MiXCR anew, one entry per CDR3 protein. The sample records 500,000 to 650,000 distinct CDR3 sequences, under 25% being singletons. This sample was also put to use in a study of yellow fever vaccine responses in identical twins.

The sample was CD4+ T cells sorted from blood. Every receptor here comes from a woman under 30 in good health.

This clonotype was seen a few times. The V and J genes are TRBV6-6 and TRBJ1-2; D is uncertain. This CDR3 has 12 residues. Trimming cost V 4 bases and J 3 bases, with 6 bases left between them. Germline CDR1 reads MNHNY; CDR2 reads SVGAGI (reference sequence). The CDR3 region has the DNA TGTGCCAGCAGTTCGCCAGACTATGGCTACACCTTC. As protein: CASSSPDYGYTF.

This clonotype came up many times. The rearrangement uses TRBV27 and TRBJ2-3; perhaps TRBD1 as D (6 bases). CDR1 is MNHEY, CDR2 SMNVEV, per germline (reference sequence). The CDR3 consists of 17 residues. V lost 0 bases, J lost 2 bases, and 15 bases lay in between. The DNA of the CDR3 is TGTGCCAGCAGTTTATCTCGAGAGGCAGGGGACACAGATACGCAGTATTTT. It translates to CASSLSREAGDTDTQYF.

A few counts support this clonotype. The chain couples TRBV7-9 to TRBJ2-3; D is unresolved. The V end lost 5 bases, the J end lost 6 bases, and 15 bases lay between the germline ends. Germline lookup yields CDR1 SEHNR and CDR2 FQNEAQ (reference sequence). The CDR3 runs 14 residues. The CDR3 region is CASSPDVGGDTQYF. The CDR3 bases are TGTGCCAGCAGCCCCGATGTCGGTGGCGATACGCAGTATTTT.

This clonotype was seen just once. V gene TRBV6-2 or TRBV6-3 combines with J gene TRBJ2-5; D unclear. V lost 2 bases and J lost 4, with 26 bases in between. The CDR3 has 19 residues. Germline V gene lookup returns CDR1 MNHEY and CDR2 SVGEGT. The CDR3 DNA sequence: TGTGCCAGCAGTTACCCAACACCCTTGACGCCTATCCCTATAGAGACCCAGTACTTC. Its translation: CASSYPTPLTPIPIETQYF.

This clonotype was counted between two and nine times. CDR3 protein: CASSLLAGVSYNEQFF. CDR3 coding DNA: TGTGCCAGCAGCTTACTAGCGGGAGTCTCCTACAATGAGCAGTTCTTC. This chain joins TRBV7-9 and TRBJ2-1, with 10 bases matching TRBD2. The CDR3 is 16 amino acids. Germline V gene data show CDR1 as SEHNR and CDR2 as FQNEAQ (reference sequence). V lost 2 bases, J lost 0 bases, and 1 base stayed unmatched.

V and J are TRBV6-1 and TRBJ2-7; TRBD2 is a possible D gene (7 bases). The CDR3 is made up of 18 amino acids. V was cut by 5 bases and J by 0 bases, with 23 bases left in between. The germline gives CDR1 MNHNS, CDR2 SASEGT. The CDR3 DNA reads as TGTGCCAGCAGTAGAAAGGGGGGGGGACTAACTCTCTCCTACGAGCAGTACTTC. Translation: CASSRKGGGLTLSYEQYF.

This rearrangement joins TRBV29-1 to TRBJ2-7, with D possibly being TRBD1 or TRBD2 (5 bases each). The CDR3 has 14 amino acids. Germline V gene lookup returns CDR1 SQVTM and CDR2 ANQGSEA. Written as DNA, the CDR3 is TGCAGTATTGGGCAACGAGGGGCCTCCTACGAGCAGTACTTC. This encodes CSIGQRGASYEQYF.

The chain has TRBV28 and TRBJ2-3; D unresolved. Trimming took 6 bases from V and 4 from J, leaving 14 bases between them. This CDR3 comprises 14 residues. Per the germline V gene, CDR1 is MDHEN and CDR2 is SYDVKM. CDR3 bases: TGTGCCAGCAGCCCTACCGCCTTGCCAGATACGCAGTATTTT. Protein sequence: CASSPTALPDTQYF.

The CDR3 loop is CASSHELAGGDIQYF. CDR3 DNA sequence: TGCGCCAGCAGCCACGAACTAGCGGGAGGGGACATTCAGTACTTC. The genes are TRBV4-1 and TRBJ2-4; 13 bases align to TRBD2. The CDR3 totals 15 residues. Germline V CDR1 and CDR2: MGHRA, YSYEKL. With V trimmed by 3 bases and J by 8 bases, 4 bases remained unmatched.

This clonotype appeared a few times. The chain is built from TRBV4-2 and TRBJ2-1, with 10 bases lining up with TRBD1. Germline CDR1 LGHNA, CDR2 YNFKEQ. The CDR3 runs to 21 residues. J was trimmed by 3 bases and V by 1 base; bases with no gene match: 18. In DNA form, the CDR3 reads TGTGCCAGCAGCCAAGTTCAGGCCGGACAGGGGGTGGTGGGTGGCTACAATGAGCAGTTCTTC. Its translation is CASSQVQAGQGVVGGYNEQFF.

The V call is TRBV29-1, the J call TRBJ2-4; D not resolved. The germline V gene encodes CDR1 SQVTM and CDR2 ANQGSEA. V dropped 2 bases and J dropped 5 bases, with 10 bases sitting between them. CDR3 length: 13 residues. CDR3 amino acids: CSVEKGFENIQYF. The CDR3 DNA sequence: TGCAGCGTTGAAAAGGGTTTCGAAAACATTCAGTACTTC.

This chain uses TRBV7-3 with TRBJ2-1, with TRBD2 identical over 8 bases. The CDR3 runs 19 residues. V dropped 1 base and J dropped 4; count of bases not matched to a gene: 15. From germline, CDR1 is SGHTA and CDR2 FQGTGA. The CDR3 DNA follows: TGTGCCAGCAGCTTAAAGGTTGGGGTAGCGGGGACTAGATACAATGAGCAGTTCTTC. Translated, it gives CASSLKVGVAGTRYNEQFF.

This clonotype appeared a few times. The chain carries TRBV29-1 and TRBJ2-3; no firm D call. Between the trimmed V and J ends, which lost 0 bases and 4 bases, there was a span of 14 bases. This CDR3 has 15 residues. Germline CDR1 SQVTM, CDR2 ANQGSEA. Here the CDR3 DNA reads TGCAGCGTTGAAGATTCGGCCCTCCCGTCAGATACGCAGTATTTT. Encoded protein: CSVEDSALPSDTQYF.

V and J are TRBV27 and TRBJ1-4; the D gene is possibly TRBD1 (6 bases). The CDR3 sequence is 15 residues long. Trimming shortened V by 5 bases and J by 4 bases, and 14 bases separated the two germline ends. Germline V gene sequence: CDR1 MNHEY, CDR2 SMNVEV (reference sequence). CDR3 bases: TGTGCCAGCAGTACGAACAGGGCCGATAATGAAAAACTGTTTTTT. Amino acids: CASSTNRADNEKLFF. Variable domain in full (rest from reference TRBV27 and TRBJ1-4): EAQVTQNPRYLITVTGKKLTVTCSQNMNHEYMSWYRQDPGLGLRQIYYSMNVEVTDKGDVPEGYKVSRKEKRNFPLILESPSPNQTSLYFCASSTNRADNEKLFFGSGTQLSVL.

The CDR3 region is CASSLGRDTSTDTQYF. The CDR3 DNA reads TGTGCCAGCAGCTTAGGGCGGGACACCAGCACAGATACGCAGTATTTT. The chain joins TRBV11-2 to TRBJ2-3, with D perhaps assigned TRBD1 or TRBD2 (6 bases each). Germline values: CDR1 SGHAT, CDR2 FQNNGV. The CDR3 has 16 residues. Trimming took 1 base from V and 0 from J, leaving 11 bases between them.

Only a few counts were recorded for this clonotype. The chain recombines TRBV7-9 with TRBJ2-3; maybe TRBD1 (5 bases). From germline, CDR1 is SEHNR and CDR2 FQNEAQ (reference sequence). V lost 1 base and J 5 bases, leaving 10 bases between the germline ends. This CDR3 is 14 amino acids long. The CDR3 loop is CASSLGAGQDTQYF. The CDR3 DNA reads TGTGCCAGCAGCTTAGGGGCAGGGCAAGATACGCAGTATTTT.

The rearrangement links TRBV25-1 to TRBJ2-4, with D possibly matching TRBD2 (5 bases). The CDR3 is 12 residues long. Per germline, CDR1 MGHDK and CDR2 SYGVNS. V was trimmed by 8 bases and J by 7 bases, leaving 12 bases between them. The CDR3 region is CASWGDSNIQYF. The CDR3 DNA is TGTGCCAGCTGGGGAGACTCCAACATTCAGTACTTC.

This clonotype turned up a few times. This chain connects TRBV18 to TRBJ1-1; D is perhaps TRBD1 (5 bases). Germline assignment: CDR1 KGHSH and CDR2 LQKENI. V gave up 5 bases and J gave up 4 bases, with 20 bases separating them. The CDR3 covers 16 residues. The CDR3: CASSEDRGSFTTEAFF. The CDR3 coding sequence is TGTGCCAGCTCAGAAGACAGAGGGTCATTCACCACTGAAGCTTTCTTT.

This clonotype turned up a few times. The chain carries TRBV5-1 and TRBJ2-3; D gene uncertain. Trimming cost V 0 bases and J 5 bases, with 4 bases left between them. This CDR3 is 12 amino acids long. Germline loops: CDR1 SGHRS, CDR2 YFSETQ. The CDR3 is CASSLDEDTQYF. The DNA of the CDR3 is TGCGCCAGCAGCTTGGACGAAGATACGCAGTATTTT.

In this sample, this clonotype turned up many times. The V gene is TRBV12-3 or TRBV12-4, the J gene TRBJ2-6; unclear D gene. This CDR3 has 15 amino acids. V gave up 2 bases and J gave up 0 bases, with 5 bases separating them. The CDR3 spells CASSLSVSGANVLTF. The CDR3 DNA reads as TGTGCCAGCAGTTTATCGGTCTCTGGGGCCAACGTCCTGACTTTC.

This clonotype was counted only a few times. The gene calls are TRBV25-1 and TRBJ1-2; 7 nucleotides agree with TRBD1. CDR3 length equals 14 residues. CDR1 and CDR2 (germline): MGHDK, SYGVNS. Germline trimming cut 4 bases from V and 8 bases from J; bases unmatched to any gene: 10. The CDR3 DNA sequence: TGTGCCAGCAGTGCCAGGGACAGTGTTCGCGGCTACACCTTC. It yields the protein CASSARDSVRGYTF.

This chain connects TRBV4-1 to TRBJ2-3; possibly TRBD1 for D (6 bases). The germline gives CDR1 MGHRA, CDR2 YSYEKL. The CDR3 contains 15 residues. Trimming removed 2 bases from V and 1 base from J, with 10 bases in between. The CDR3 region has the DNA TGCGCCAGCAGCCAACTTCCAGGGGGCACAGATACGCAGTATTTT. As protein: CASSQLPGGTDTQYF.

This clonotype was picked up a small number of times. The CDR3 region has the DNA TGTGCCAGCAGGCCGCACCGAGGTGAGCAGTTCTTC. Protein: CASRPHRGEQFF. The chain links TRBV12-3 or TRBV12-4 to TRBJ2-1; no clear D. Trimming stripped 6 bases from V and 9 bases from J, with 12 bases between. The length of the CDR3 is 12 residues.

This clonotype turned up a few times. The rearrangement joins TRBV20-1 to TRBJ2-7; weak D call: TRBD1 (6 bases). The germline CDR1 and CDR2 sequences are DFQATT and SNEGSKA (reference sequence). This CDR3 is 12 amino acids long. Between the trimmed V and J ends, which lost 5 bases and 3 bases, there was a span of 11 bases. The CDR3 sequence: CSASGHDYEQYF. In DNA, the CDR3 is TGCAGTGCTTCGGGACATGACTACGAGCAGTACTTC.